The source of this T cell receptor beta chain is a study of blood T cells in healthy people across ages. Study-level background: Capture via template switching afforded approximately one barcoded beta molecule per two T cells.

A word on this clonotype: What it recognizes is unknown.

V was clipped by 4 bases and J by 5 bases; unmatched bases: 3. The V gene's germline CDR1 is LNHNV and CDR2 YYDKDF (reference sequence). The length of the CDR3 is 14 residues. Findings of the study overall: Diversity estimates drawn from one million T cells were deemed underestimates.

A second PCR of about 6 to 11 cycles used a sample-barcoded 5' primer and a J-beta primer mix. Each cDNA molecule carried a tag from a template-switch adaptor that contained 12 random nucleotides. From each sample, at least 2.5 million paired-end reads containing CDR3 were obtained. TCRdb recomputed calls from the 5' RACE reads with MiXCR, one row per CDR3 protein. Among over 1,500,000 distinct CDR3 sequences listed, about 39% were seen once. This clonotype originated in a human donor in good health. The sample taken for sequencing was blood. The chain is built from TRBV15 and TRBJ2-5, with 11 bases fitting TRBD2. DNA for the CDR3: TGTGCCACCAGCACCCGACTAGCGGGGGAGACCCAGTACTTC. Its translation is CATSTRLAGETQYF.